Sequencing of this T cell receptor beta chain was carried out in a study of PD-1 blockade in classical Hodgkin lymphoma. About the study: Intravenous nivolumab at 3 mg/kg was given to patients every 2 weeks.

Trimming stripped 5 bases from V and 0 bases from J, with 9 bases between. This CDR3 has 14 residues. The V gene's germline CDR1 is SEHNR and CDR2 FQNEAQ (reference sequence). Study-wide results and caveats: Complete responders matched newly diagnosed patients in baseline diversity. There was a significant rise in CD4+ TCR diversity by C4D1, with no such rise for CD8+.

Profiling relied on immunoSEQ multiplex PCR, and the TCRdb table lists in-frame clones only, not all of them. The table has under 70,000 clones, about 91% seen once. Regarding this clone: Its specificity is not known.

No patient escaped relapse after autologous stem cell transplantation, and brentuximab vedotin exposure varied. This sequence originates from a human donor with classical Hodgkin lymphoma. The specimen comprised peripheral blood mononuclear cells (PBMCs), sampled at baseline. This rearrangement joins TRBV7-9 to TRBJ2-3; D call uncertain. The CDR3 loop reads CASSPSHSTDTQYF. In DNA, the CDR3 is TGTGCCAGCAGCCCCTCCCATAGCACAGATACGCAGTATTTT.